The 2 T cell receptor beta chains below were found in one sample sequenced in a study of Graves' ophthalmopathy and Graves' hyperthyroidism. CDR3 regions of TCR beta were amplified from RNA transcripts. In the first round, RT-PCR was carried out with HTBI primers, and a multiplex PCR formed the second round. TCRdb passed the multiplex PCR reads through MiXCR, listing each CDR3 protein once. Of approximately 460,000 distinct CDR3 sequences in the sample, approximately 15% were seen once. The specimen sequenced was blood. The receptor source for this set is a woman in her 30s with Graves' ophthalmopathy.

This clonotype came up many times. This chain uses TRBV6-5 with TRBJ2-2; no firm D call. Per germline, CDR1 MNHEY and CDR2 SVGAGI. Trimming took off 6 bases at V and 1 base at J, with 9 bases between the two ends. This CDR3 region has 14 residues. CDR3 amino acids: CASRRMVNTGELFF. DNA for the CDR3: TGTGCCAGCAGGAGGATGGTGAACACCGGGGAGCTGTTTTTT.

The CDR3 is CASSFPGGLNTGELFF. The CDR3 DNA follows: TGCGCCAGCAGTTTTCCGGGGGGGCTTAACACCGGGGAGCTGTTTTTT. This chain connects TRBV4-1 to TRBJ2-2, with TRBD2 matching 8 bases. The V segment lost 6 bases and the J segment 2 bases; nucleotides outside the gene matches: 8. The CDR3 is made up of 16 amino acids. CDR1 and CDR2 (germline): MGHRA, YSYEKL.